This T cell receptor (beta chain) was retrieved from a study of cytomegalovirus exposure and HLA in healthy donors. The germline CDR1 and CDR2 sequences are SGHRS and YFSETQ. V was clipped by 4 bases and J by 0 bases, with 10 bases between them. CDR3 size: 14 residues. Profiling relied on immunoSEQ multiplex PCR, and the TCRdb table lists in-frame clones only, not all of them. The sample lists a few hundred thousand clones; 75% to 90% were seen once. This clone has only one observation. V usage is TRBV5-1 and J usage is TRBJ1-1; possible D gene TRBD1, 6 bases. This clonotype was obtained from a woman aged 18-30 years in good health and CMV-seronegative. Sequencing input: PBMCs. This chain's CDR3 is CASSKQGVNTEAFF. The CDR3 nucleotides read TGCGCCAGCAGCAAACAGGGCGTGAACACTGAAGCTTTCTTT.